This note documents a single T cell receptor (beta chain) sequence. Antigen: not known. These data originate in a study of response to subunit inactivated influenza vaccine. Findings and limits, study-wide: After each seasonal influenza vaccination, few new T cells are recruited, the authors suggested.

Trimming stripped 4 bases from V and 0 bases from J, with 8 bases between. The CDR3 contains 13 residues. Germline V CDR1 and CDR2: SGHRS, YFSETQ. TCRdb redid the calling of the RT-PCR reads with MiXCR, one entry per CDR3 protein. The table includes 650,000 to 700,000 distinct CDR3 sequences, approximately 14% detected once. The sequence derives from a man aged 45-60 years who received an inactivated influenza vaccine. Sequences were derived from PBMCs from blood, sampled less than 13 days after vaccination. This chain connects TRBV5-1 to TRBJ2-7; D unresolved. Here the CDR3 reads CASSDGLSYEQYF. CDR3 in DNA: TGCGCCAGCAGCGACGGGCTCTCCTACGAGCAGTACTTC.